These 2 T cell receptor beta chains originate from one sample sequenced in a study of shared clonotypes between healthy human individuals (dated by TCRdb to 2018 to 2020). CD8 naive samples were CD45RO-negative cells positively selected for CCR7, giving a CD45RA+CCR7+ population that excluded TemRA cells. The protocol used for the library was the immunoSEQ multiplex PCR assay. TCRdb obtained this table from immuneACCESS and retained in-frame rearrangements with V and J assigned. These tables miss some clones; where compared with another copy, unresolved V genes account for less than half of the shortfall, and the remainder is unexplained. The sample records approximately 2,200,000 clones, 90% to 95% of which are singletons. Together, the top ten hold under 2% of the sample. The material sequenced was naive CD8+ T cells from PBMCs. The cell subset or site label for this specimen denotes: CD45RA+CCR7+. All receptors come from a young man in good health. Some clones in this sample may be carry-over from other donors' samples.

J is TRBJ2-7 and V is TRBV13; D possibly corresponds to TRBD2 (6 bases). V was shortened by 3 bases and J by 3 bases, with 9 bases between the two germline ends. The CDR3 extends over 13 amino acids. In germline, CDR1 is PRHDT, CDR2 FYEKMQ (reference sequence). The CDR3 nucleotides read TGTGCCAGCAGCTTTCTCGGGGGCTACGAGCAGTACTTC. Translation: CASSFLGGYEQYF.

This clone was seen a handful of times. The chain employs TRBV11-2 and TRBJ1-1; D is unresolved. CDR1 and CDR2 (germline): SGHAT, FQNNGV. Trimming cost V 0 bases and J 0 bases, with 5 bases left between them. The CDR3 totals 14 residues. CDR3 coding DNA: TGTGCCAGCAGCTTAGATCGGCTGAACACTGAAGCTTTCTTT. It is translated as CASSLDRLNTEAFF.